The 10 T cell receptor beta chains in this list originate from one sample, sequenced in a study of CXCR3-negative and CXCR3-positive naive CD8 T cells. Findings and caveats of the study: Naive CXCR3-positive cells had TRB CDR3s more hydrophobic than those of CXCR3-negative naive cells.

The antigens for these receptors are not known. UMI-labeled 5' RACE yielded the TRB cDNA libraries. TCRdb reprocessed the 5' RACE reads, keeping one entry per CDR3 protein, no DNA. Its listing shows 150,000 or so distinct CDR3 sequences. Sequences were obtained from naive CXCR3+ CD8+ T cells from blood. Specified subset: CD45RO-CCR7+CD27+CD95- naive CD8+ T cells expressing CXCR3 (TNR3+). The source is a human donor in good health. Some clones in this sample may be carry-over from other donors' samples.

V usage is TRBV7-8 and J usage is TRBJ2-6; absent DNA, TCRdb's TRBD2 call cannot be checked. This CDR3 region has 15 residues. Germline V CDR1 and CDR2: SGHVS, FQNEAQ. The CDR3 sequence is CASSWTRAGANVLTF.

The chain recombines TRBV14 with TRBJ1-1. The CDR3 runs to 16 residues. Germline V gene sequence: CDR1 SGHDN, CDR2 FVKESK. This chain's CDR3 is CASSQDIWQGNTEAFF.

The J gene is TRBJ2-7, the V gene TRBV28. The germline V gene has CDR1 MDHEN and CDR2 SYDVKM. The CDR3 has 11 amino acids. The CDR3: CASRRLYEQYF.

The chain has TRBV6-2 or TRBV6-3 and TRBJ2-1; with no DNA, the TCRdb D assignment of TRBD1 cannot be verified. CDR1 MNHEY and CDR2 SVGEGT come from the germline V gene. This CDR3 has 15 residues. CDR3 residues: CASSFFFGHRNEQFF.

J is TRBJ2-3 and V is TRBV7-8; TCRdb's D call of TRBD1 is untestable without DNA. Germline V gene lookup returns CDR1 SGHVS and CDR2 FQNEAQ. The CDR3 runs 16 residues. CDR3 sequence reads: CASSFTTGGWTDTQYF.

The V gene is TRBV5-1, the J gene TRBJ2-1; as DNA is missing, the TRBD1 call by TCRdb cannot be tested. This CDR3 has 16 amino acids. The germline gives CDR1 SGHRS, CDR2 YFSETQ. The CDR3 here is CASSAGDRGPYNEQFF.

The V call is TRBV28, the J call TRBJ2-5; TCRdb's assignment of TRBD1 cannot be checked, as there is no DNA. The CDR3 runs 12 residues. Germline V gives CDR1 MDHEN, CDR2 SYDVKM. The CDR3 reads CASSSREETQYF.

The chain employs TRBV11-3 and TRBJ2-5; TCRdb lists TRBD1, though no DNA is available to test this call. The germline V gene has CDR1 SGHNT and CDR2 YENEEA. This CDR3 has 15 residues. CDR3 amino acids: CASSTYRDSQETQYF. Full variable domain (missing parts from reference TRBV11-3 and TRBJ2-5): EAGVVQSPRYKIIEKKQPVAFWCNPISGHNTLYWYLQNLGQGPELLIRYENEEAVDDSQLPKDRFSAERLKGVDSTLKIQPAELGDSAVYLCASSTYRDSQETQYFGPGTRLLVL.

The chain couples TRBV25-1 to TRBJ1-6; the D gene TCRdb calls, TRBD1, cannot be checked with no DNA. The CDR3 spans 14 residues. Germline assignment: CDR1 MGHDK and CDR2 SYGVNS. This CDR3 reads CASGLTGVNSPLHF.

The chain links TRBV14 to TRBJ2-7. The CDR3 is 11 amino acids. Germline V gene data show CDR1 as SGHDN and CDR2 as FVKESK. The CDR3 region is CASSQAAEQYF.